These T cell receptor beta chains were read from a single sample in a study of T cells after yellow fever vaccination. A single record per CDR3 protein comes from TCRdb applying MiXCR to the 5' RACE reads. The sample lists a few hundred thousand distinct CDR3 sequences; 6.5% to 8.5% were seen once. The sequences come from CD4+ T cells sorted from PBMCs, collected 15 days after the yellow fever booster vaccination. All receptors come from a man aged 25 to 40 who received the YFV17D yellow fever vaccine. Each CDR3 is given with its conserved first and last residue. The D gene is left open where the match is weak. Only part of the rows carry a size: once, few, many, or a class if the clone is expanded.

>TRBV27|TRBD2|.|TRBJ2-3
CASSFAGLAGGADTQYF
TGTGCCAGCAGTTTCGCGGGACTAGCGGGAGGCGCAGATACGCAGTATTTT
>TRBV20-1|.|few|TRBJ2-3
CSTEAGSYGTDTQYF
TGCAGTACCGAGGCGGGGAGTTATGGAACAGATACGCAGTATTTT
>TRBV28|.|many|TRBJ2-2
CASSQGSGELFF
TGTGCCAGCAGCCAGGGATCCGGGGAGCTGTTTTTT
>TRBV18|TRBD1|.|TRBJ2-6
CASSLPGQVLDGANVLTF
TGTGCCAGCTCACTACCGGGACAGGTCCTCGACGGGGCCAACGTCCTGACTTTC
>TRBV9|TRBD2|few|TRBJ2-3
CASSAGTSGMGDTQYF
TGTGCCAGCAGCGCCGGGACTAGCGGGATGGGGGATACGCAGTATTTT
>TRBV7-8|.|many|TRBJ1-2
CASTPQAYGYTF
TGTGCCAGCACCCCCCAGGCCTATGGCTACACCTTC
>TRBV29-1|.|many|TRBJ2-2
CSVPVVGAGELFF
TGCAGCGTTCCCGTGGTCGGAGCCGGGGAGCTGTTTTTT
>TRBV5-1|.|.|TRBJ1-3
CASSLGQTSGNTIYF
TGCGCCAGCAGCTTGGGCCAGACCTCTGGAAACACCATATATTTT
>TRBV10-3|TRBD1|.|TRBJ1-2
CAITSTGTGNGYTF
TGTGCCATCACGTCGACCGGGACAGGGAATGGCTACACCTTC
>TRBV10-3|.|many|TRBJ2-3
CAISGSVSSAQADTQYF
TGTGCCATCAGTGGTTCTGTGAGTAGCGCCCAGGCAGATACGCAGTATTTT
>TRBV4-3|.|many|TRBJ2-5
CASSQDRVQETQYF
TGCGCCAGCAGCCAAGACAGGGTCCAAGAGACCCAGTACTTC
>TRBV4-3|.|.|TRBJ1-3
CASSHLYRDLNTIYF
TGCGCCAGCAGCCACCTATACCGGGACCTCAACACCATATATTTT
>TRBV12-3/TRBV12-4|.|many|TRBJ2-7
CASSLAPAVDMVYEQYF
TGTGCCAGCAGTTTAGCCCCCGCCGTTGACATGGTTTACGAGCAGTACTTC
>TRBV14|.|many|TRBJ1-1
CASSPRVLNTEAFF
TGTGCCAGCAGCCCCCGGGTCCTGAACACTGAAGCTTTCTTT
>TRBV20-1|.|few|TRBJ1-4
CSASPGGIGEKLFF
TGCAGTGCTAGTCCTGGGGGCATTGGGGAAAAACTGTTTTTT
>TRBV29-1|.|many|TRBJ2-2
CSVESYSATGELFF
TGCAGCGTTGAGTCGTACAGTGCCACCGGGGAGCTGTTTTTT
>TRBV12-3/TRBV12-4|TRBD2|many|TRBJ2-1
CASSPGLAGEKGYNEQFF
TGTGCCAGCAGTCCTGGACTAGCGGGAGAGAAAGGCTACAATGAGCAGTTCTTC
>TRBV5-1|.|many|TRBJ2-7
CASTRPGGAYEQYF
TGCGCCAGCACACGTCCCGGGGGAGCGTACGAGCAGTACTTC
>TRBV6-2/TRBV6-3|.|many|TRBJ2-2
CASSYSRNTGELFF
TGTGCCAGCAGTTACTCAAGGAACACCGGGGAGCTGTTTTTT
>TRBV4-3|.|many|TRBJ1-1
CASSQVSSGYRVSEAFF
TGCGCCAGCAGCCAAGTATCAAGTGGGTACAGGGTATCTGAAGCTTTCTTT
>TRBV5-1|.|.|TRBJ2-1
CASSERDTYNEQFF
TGCGCCAGCAGCGAGCGAGACACCTACAATGAGCAGTTCTTC
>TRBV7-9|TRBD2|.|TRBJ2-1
CASSWTSGRGEQFF
TGTGCCAGCAGCTGGACTAGCGGGAGGGGTGAGCAGTTCTTC
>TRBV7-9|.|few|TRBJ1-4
CASSGVRNEKLFF
TGTGCCAGCAGCGGGGTCCGTAATGAAAAACTGTTTTTT
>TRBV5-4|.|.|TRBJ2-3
CASSLMSPDTQYF
TGTGCCAGCAGCTTGATGAGCCCAGATACGCAGTATTTT
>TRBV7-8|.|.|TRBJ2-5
CASSRRTDQETQYF
TGTGCCAGCAGCCGAAGGACCGACCAAGAGACCCAGTACTTC
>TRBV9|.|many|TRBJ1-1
CASSLSNTEAFF
TGTGCCAGCAGCCTCTCTAACACTGAAGCTTTCTTT
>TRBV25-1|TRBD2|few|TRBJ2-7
CASSETSGTYEQYF
TGTGCCAGCAGTGAGACTAGCGGGACCTACGAGCAGTACTTC
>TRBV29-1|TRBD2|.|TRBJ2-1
CSAKGLAGENEQFF
TGCAGCGCCAAGGGACTAGCGGGAGAAAATGAGCAGTTCTTC
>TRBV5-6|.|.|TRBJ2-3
CASSSGVRLNTQYF
TGTGCCAGCAGCTCAGGGGTAAGATTAAATACGCAGTATTTT
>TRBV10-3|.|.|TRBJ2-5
CAITEGKTQYF
TGTGCCATCACCGAGGGAAAGACCCAGTACTTC
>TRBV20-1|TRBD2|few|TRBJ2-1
CSASLTSGSVQFF
TGCAGTGCTAGTCTCACTAGCGGGAGCGTGCAGTTCTTC
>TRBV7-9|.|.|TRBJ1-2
CASTPRWGSSGYTF
TGTGCCAGCACCCCAAGGTGGGGGTCTAGTGGCTACACCTTC
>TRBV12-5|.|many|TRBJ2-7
CASGREWEQYF
TGTGCTAGTGGCCGGGAGTGGGAGCAGTACTTC
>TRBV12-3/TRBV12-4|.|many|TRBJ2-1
CASSFGNYNEQFF
TGTGCCAGCAGTTTCGGAAACTACAATGAGCAGTTCTTC
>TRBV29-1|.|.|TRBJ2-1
CSVATLVNEQFF
TGCAGCGTGGCGACACTGGTGAATGAGCAGTTCTTC
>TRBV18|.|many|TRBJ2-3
CASSPGNTQYF
TGTGCCAGCTCACCAGGGAATACGCAGTATTTT
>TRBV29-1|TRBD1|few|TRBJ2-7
CSVGQGADEQYF
TGCAGCGTCGGACAGGGGGCTGACGAGCAGTACTTC
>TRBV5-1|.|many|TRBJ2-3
CASSPRGDTQYF
TGCGCCAGCAGCCCTAGGGGAGATACGCAGTATTTT
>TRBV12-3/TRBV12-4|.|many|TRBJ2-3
CASSPDSLGTDTQYF
TGTGCCAGCAGCCCAGACAGCTTGGGTACAGATACGCAGTATTTT
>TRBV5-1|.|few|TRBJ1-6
CASSLDGPGNSPLHF
TGCGCCAGCAGCTTGGATGGGCCCGGAAATTCACCCCTCCACTTT
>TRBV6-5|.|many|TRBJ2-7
CASSYSSGPLDEQYF
TGTGCCAGCAGTTACTCGTCGGGACCGCTGGACGAGCAGTACTTC
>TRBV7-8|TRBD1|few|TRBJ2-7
CASRRNRDRHYEQYF
TGTGCCAGCAGGAGAAACCGGGACAGGCACTACGAGCAGTACTTC
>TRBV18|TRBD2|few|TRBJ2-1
CASTGLAGGYNEQFF
TGTGCCAGCACAGGACTAGCGGGAGGTTACAATGAGCAGTTCTTC
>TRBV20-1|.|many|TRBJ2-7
CSARPGTAPYEQYF
TGCAGTGCTAGGCCCGGGACGGCACCCTACGAGCAGTACTTC
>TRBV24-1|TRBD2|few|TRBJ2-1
CATSPSGSYNEQFF
TGTGCCACCAGCCCTAGCGGGAGCTACAATGAGCAGTTCTTC
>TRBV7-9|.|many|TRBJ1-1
CASSLAGLTNTEAFF
TGTGCCAGCAGCTTAGCGGGACTTACGAACACTGAAGCTTTCTTT
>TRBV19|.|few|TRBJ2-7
CATKNSGSSYEQYF
TGTGCCACAAAAAATTCCGGGAGCTCCTACGAGCAGTACTTC
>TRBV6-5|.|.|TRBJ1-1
CASSYSPIMNTEAFF
TGTGCCAGCAGTTACTCTCCGATCATGAACACTGAAGCTTTCTTT
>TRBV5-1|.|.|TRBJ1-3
CASSTTTGSGNTIYF
TGCGCCAGCAGCACGACGACAGGCTCTGGAAACACCATATATTTT
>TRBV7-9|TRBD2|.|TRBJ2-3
CASSPLAGGPNTQYF
TGTGCCAGCAGCCCCTTAGCGGGAGGGCCTAATACGCAGTATTTT
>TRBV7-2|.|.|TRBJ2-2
CASSLERPANTGELFF
TGTGCCAGCAGCTTAGAGAGGCCCGCGAACACCGGGGAGCTGTTTTTT
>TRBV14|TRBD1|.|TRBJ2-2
CASSQRQGIGTGELFF
TGTGCCAGCAGCCAACGACAGGGAATAGGCACCGGGGAGCTGTTTTTT
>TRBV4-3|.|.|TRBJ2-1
CASSQERDYNEQFF
TGCGCCAGCAGCCAAGAGCGGGACTACAATGAGCAGTTCTTC
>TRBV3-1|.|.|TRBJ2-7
CASSPTILEAYEQYF
TGTGCCAGCAGCCCGACTATCCTTGAGGCCTACGAGCAGTACTTC
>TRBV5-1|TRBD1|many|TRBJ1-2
CASSPGQGLDYGYTF
TGCGCCAGCAGCCCCGGACAGGGCCTGGACTATGGCTACACCTTC
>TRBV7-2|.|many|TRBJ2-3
CASSWMGGSDTQYF
TGTGCCAGCAGCTGGATGGGGGGTTCAGATACGCAGTATTTT
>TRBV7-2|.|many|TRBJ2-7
CASSFRGPPHEQYF
TGTGCCAGCAGCTTTCGGGGGCCACCTCACGAGCAGTACTTC
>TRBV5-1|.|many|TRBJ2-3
CASSLRVADTQYF
TGCGCCAGCAGCTTGCGTGTGGCAGATACGCAGTATTTT
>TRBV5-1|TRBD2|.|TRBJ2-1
CASRGLATYNEQFF
TGCGCCAGTCGTGGACTAGCGACATACAATGAGCAGTTCTTC